This T cell receptor (beta chain) originates from a study of blood T cell repertoires in COVID-19. Turning to the study itself: Collection of acute and convalescent COVID-19 samples took place in the United States, Italy and Spain. PBMCs, B-cell-depleted T cells, or T cells provided the cDNA or gDNA that made up the material.

CDR3 length: 13 residues. Looked up from germline, CDR1 is SGHAT and CDR2 is FQNNGV. Trimming left V 5 bases short and J 5 bases short, with 12 bases between. Methods used by the authors: From reference gene primer amplification, estimates of nucleated cell counts were derived. Measured with immunoSEQ multiplex PCR; TCRdb has only the in-frame clones, and not every one. V and J calls and clone size are those listed in that table; D and trimming were worked out from the DNA. The sample has about 160,000 clones, around 86% seen once. The V call is TRBV11-2, the J call TRBJ1-2, with D unresolved. The receptor's source is a man between 65 and 79 years old who had recovered from COVID-19. Sequenced material: peripheral blood. Here the CDR3 reads CASSPSGRYGYTF. The CDR3 bases are TGTGCCAGCAGCCCATCAGGTCGTTATGGCTACACCTTC.